The clone carrying this T cell receptor beta chain was picked up many times. The data were obtained in a study of metastatic and nonmetastatic thyroid tumors. Across the study: Comparative analysis of repertoires was undertaken across blood and tumor or nodule tissue obtained from malignant and benign thyroid patients.

Using MiXCR, TCRdb re-called clones from the PCR reads. The table includes around 20,000 clones, 13% to 15% detected once. Not a single patient had been given any form of treatment at any point before undergoing thyroid surgery. V was clipped by 0 bases and J by 10 bases; unmatched bases: 5. This CDR3 is built from 13 residues. CDR1 SGHDN and CDR2 FVKESK come from the germline V gene. Material: tumor tissue. This clonotype was sampled from a female donor with papillary thyroid cancer or a benign thyroid nodule (not recorded which). Some clones in this sample may be carry-over from other donors' samples. The rearrangement uses TRBV14 and TRBJ1-1, with 7 nucleotides matching TRBD1. The DNA of the CDR3 is TGTGCCAGCAGCCAAGACAGGGGGTTAGTAGCTTTCTTT. Translated, it gives CASSQDRGLVAFF.